The T cell receptor (beta chain) under discussion was sequenced for a study of graft-versus-host responses after intestinal transplantation. In the study overall: Multivisceral, liver-intestinal, or isolated intestinal transplants were given to recipients. Recipients across the board were started on anti-thymocyte globulin induction, then kept on tacrolimus and steroids for about three years.

This clone was detected once. Its matching antigen is unknown. Whole-study results and caveats: Graft-donor T cell macrochimerism in patients accompanied high graft-versus-host to host-versus-graft clonal ratios in allografts. Detection of GvH clones occurred in recipient marrow, and some had their first appearance in ileum or blood.

Sequenced by immunoSEQ multiplex PCR; TCRdb stores in-frame clones only, minus some. The data show 60,000 to 65,000 clones, over 90% seen once. This CDR3 region has 14 residues. J lost 2 bases, V lost 4 bases, and 7 bases had no gene match. Germline-derived CDR1 and CDR2 are GTSNPN and SVGIG (reference sequence). This rearrangement joins TRBV30 to TRBJ1-1; 7 bases agree with TRBD1. The material sequenced was unstimulated CD8+ T cells sorted from spleen or lymph node cells, taken before transplant. The TCR originated in a human donor who was the organ donor for an intestinal transplant. In DNA form, the CDR3 reads TGTGCCTGGACCCCTGGACAGGCTAACACTGAAGCTTTCTTT. It is translated as CAWTPGQANTEAFF.